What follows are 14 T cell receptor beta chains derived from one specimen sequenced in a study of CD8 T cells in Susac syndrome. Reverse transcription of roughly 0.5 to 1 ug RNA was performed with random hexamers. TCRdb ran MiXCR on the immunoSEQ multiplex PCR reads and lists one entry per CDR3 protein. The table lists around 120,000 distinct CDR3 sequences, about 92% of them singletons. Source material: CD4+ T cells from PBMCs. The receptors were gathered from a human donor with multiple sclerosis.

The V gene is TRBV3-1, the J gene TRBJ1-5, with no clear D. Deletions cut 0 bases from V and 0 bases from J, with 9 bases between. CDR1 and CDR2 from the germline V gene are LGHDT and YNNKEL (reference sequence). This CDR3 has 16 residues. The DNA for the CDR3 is TGTGCCAGCAGCCAAGACGGCTTTTATAGCAATCAGCCCCAGCATTTT. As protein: CASSQDGFYSNQPQHF.

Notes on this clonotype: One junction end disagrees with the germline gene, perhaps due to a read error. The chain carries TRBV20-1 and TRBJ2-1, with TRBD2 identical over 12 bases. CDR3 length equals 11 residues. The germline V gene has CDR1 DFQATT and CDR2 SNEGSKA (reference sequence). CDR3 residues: CSTSGGYEQFF. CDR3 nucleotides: TGCAGTACTAGCGGGGGGTATGAGCAGTTCTTC.

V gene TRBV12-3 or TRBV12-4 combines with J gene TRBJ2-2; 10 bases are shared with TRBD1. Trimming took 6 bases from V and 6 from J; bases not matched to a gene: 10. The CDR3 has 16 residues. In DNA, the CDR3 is TGTGCCAGCAGCCTATGGGGGACAGGGGTTTCCGGGGAGCTGTTTTTT. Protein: CASSLWGTGVSGELFF.

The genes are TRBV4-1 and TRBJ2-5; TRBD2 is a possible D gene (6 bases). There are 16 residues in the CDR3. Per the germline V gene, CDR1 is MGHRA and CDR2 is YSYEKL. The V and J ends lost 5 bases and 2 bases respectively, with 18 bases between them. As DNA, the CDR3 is TGCGCCAGCAGCGACCCTCCCCGGGACTTACAAGAGACCCAGTACTTC. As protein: CASSDPPRDLQETQYF.

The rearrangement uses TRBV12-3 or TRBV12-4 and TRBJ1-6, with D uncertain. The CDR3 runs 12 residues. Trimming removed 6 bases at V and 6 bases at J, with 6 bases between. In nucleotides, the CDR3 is TGTGCCAGCAGCAACAGTAATTCACCCCTCCACTTT. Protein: CASSNSNSPLHF.

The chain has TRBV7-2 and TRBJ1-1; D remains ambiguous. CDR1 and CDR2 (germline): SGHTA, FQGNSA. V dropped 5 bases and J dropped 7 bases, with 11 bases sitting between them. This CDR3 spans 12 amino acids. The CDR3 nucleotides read TGTGCCAGCAGCCTGGGCGGGTTTGAAGCTTTCTTT. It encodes CASSLGGFEAFF. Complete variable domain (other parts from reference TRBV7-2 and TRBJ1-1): GAGVSQSPSNKVTEKGKDVELRCDPISGHTALYWYRQSLGQGLEFLIYFQGNSAPDKSGLPSDRFSAERTGGSVSTLTIQRTQQEDSAVYLCASSLGGFEAFFGQGTRLTVV.

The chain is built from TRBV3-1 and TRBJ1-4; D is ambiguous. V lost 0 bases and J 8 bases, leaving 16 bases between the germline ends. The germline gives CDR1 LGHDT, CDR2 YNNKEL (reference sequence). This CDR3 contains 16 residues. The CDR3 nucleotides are TGTGCCAGCAGCCAAGATACCTCAGTGGAGACCGAAAAACTGTTTTTT. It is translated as CASSQDTSVETEKLFF. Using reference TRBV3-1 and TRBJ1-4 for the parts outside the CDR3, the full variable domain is DTAVSQTPKYLVTQMGNDKSIKCEQNLGHDTMYWYKQDSKKFLKIMFSYNNKELIINETVPNRFSPKSPDKAHLNLHINSLELGDSAVYFCASSQDTSVETEKLFFGSGTQLSVL.

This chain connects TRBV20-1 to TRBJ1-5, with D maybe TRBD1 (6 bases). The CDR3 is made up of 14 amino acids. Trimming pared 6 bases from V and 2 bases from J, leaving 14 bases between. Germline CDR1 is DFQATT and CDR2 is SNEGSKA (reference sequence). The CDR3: CSAYNRAGNQPQHF. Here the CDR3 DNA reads TGCAGTGCGTATAACAGGGCGGGCAATCAGCCCCAGCATTTT.

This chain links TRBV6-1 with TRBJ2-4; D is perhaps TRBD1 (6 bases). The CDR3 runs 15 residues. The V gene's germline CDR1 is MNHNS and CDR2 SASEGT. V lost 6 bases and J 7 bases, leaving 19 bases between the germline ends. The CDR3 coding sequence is TGTGCCAGCAGCCCCAGGGGCATATCCGCGAACATTCAGTACTTC. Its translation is CASSPRGISANIQYF.

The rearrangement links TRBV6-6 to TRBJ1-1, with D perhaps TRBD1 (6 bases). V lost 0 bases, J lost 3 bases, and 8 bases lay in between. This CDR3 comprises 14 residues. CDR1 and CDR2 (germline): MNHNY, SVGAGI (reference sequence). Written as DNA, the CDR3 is TGTGCCAGCAGTTACTCAGGGGGGGACACTGAAGCTTTCTTT. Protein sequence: CASSYSGGDTEAFF.

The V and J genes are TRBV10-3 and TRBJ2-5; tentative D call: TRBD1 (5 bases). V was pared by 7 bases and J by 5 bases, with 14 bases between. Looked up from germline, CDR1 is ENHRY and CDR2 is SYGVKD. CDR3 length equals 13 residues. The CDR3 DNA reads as TGTGCCATCACCCCGGACACGCAGGAGACCCAGTACTTC. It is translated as CAITPDTQETQYF.

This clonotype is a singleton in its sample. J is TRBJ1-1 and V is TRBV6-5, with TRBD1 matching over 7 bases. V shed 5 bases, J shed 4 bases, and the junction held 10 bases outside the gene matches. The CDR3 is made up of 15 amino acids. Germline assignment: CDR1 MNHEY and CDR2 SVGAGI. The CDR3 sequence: CASSTRQGRVTEAFF. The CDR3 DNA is TGTGCCAGCAGTACCCGACAGGGACGAGTCACTGAAGCTTTCTTT.

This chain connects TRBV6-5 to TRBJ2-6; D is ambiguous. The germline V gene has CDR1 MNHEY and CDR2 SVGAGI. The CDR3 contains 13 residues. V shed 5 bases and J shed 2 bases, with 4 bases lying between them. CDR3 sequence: CASSVPGANVLTF. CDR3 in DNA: TGTGCCAGCAGTGTGCCTGGGGCCAACGTCCTGACTTTC.

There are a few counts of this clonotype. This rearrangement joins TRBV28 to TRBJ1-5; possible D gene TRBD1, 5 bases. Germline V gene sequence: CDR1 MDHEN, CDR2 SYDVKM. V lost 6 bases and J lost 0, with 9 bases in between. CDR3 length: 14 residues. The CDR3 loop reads CASSQGHSNQPQHF. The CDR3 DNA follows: TGTGCCAGCAGCCAGGGTCATAGCAATCAGCCCCAGCATTTT.